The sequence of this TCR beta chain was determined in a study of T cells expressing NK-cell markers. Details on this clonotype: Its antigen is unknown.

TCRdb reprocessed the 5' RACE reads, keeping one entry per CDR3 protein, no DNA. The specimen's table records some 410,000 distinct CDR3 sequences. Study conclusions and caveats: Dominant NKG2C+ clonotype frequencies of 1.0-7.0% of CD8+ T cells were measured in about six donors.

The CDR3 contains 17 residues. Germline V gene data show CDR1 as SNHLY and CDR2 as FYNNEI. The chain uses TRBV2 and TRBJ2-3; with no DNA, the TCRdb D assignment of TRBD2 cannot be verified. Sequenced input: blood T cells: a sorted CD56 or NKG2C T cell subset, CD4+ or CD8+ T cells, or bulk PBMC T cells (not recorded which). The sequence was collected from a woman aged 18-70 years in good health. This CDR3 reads CASGLYSGEPGTDTQYF.